Sequencing of this T cell receptor beta chain was carried out in a study of response to subunit inactivated influenza vaccine. General study findings and limits: The authors put forward the suggestion that each seasonal influenza vaccination may bring in only a limited number of new T cells.

Of note for this clonotype: Its antigen is as yet unknown.

Germline values: CDR1 LGHNA, CDR2 YSLEER. CDR3 length equals 13 residues. The V end was cut by 0 bases, the J end by 7 bases, with 7 bases between. TCRdb re-called the RT-PCR reads through MiXCR, storing one row per CDR3 protein. The table shows more than 700,000 distinct CDR3 sequences, with 21% occurring only once. The rearrangement joins TRBV4-3 to TRBJ2-1, with D hard to call. This receptor was identified in a man in his fifties or sixties who received an inactivated influenza vaccine. The sample consisted of PBMCs from blood, taken approximately 5 days after vaccination. CDR3 sequence reads: CASSQEAFNEQFF. Here the CDR3 DNA reads TGCGCCAGCAGCCAAGAAGCTTTTAATGAGCAGTTCTTC.